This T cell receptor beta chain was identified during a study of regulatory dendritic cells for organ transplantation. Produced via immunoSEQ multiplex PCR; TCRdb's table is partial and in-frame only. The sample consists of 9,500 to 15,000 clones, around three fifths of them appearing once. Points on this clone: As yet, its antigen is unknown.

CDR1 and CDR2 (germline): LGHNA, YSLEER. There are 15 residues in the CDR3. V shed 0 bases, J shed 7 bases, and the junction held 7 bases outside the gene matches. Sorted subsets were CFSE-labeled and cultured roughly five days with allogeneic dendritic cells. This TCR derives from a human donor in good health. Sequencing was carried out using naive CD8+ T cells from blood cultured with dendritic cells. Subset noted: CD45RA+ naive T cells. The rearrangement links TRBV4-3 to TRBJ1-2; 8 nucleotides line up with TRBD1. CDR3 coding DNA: TGCGCCAGCAGCCAAGACCGGGCAGGGGGCTCTGGCTACACCTTC. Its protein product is CASSQDRAGGSGYTF.